This T cell receptor beta chain was found in a study of T-cell memory formation after mild COVID-19. Whole-study context: TCR clusters showed largely donor specificity.

Trimming shortened V by 0 bases and J by 4 bases, and 15 bases separated the two germline ends. The germline CDR1 and CDR2 sequences are MGHRA and YSYEKL. This CDR3 is 16 amino acids long. With constant-segment primers, 5'RACE yielded cDNA libraries of TCR alpha and TCR beta that carried sample barcodes and UMIs. TCRdb reprocessed the 5' RACE reads with MiXCR, giving one entry per CDR3 protein. Of over 130,000 distinct CDR3 sequences in the sample, 11% to 15% were seen once. This clonotype turned up a few times. Input material: PBMCs or a T cell subset sorted from them (not recorded which). The clonotype comes from an adult woman who had mild COVID-19 (a few samples of this study predate the infection). Cell type and time point are not known. V is TRBV4-1 and J is TRBJ1-1; D perhaps matches TRBD1 (5 bases). The CDR3 region is CASSQDWRDGATEAFF. Written as DNA, the CDR3 is TGCGCCAGCAGCCAAGATTGGAGGGACGGGGCCACTGAAGCTTTCTTT.